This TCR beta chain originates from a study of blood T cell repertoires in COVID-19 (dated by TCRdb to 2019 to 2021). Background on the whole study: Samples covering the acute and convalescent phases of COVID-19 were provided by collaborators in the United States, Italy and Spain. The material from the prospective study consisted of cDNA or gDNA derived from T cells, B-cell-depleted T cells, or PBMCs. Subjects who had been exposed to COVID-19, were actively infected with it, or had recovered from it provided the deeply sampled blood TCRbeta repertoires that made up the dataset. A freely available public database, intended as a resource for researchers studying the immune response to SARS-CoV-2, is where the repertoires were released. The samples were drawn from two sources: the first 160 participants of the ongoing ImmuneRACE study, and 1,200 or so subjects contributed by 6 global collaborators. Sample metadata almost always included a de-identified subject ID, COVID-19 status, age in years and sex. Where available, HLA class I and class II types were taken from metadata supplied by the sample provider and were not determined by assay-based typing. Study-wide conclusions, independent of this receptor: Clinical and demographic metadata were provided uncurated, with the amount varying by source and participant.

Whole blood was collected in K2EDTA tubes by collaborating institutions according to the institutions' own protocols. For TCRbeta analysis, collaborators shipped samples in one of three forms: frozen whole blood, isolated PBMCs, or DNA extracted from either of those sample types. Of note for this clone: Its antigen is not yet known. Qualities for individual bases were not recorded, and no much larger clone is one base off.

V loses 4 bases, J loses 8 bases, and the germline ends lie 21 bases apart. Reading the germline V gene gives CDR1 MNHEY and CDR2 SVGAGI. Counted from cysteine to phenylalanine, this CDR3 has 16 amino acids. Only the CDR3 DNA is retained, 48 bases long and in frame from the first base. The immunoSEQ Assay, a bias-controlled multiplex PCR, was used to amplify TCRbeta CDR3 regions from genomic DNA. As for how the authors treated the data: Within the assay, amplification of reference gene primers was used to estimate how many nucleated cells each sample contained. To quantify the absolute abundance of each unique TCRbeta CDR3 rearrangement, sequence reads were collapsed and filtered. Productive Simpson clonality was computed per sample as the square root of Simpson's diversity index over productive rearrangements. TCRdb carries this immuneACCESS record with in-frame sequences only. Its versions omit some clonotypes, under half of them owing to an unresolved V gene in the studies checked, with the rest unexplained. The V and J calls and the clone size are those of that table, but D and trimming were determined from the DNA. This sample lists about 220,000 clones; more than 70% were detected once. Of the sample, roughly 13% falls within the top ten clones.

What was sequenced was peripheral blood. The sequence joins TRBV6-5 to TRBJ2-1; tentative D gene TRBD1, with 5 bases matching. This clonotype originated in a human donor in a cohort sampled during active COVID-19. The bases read TGTGCCAGCAGTTCTAGGGGTGGGATCAAGGTTCATGAGCAGTTCTTC. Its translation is CASSSRGGIKVHEQFF.